This TCR beta chain is drawn from a study of blood T cell repertoires in COVID-19. Turning to the study itself: The United States, Italy and Spain were the sources of the acute and convalescent COVID-19 samples. The analysed material was cDNA or gDNA that came from T cells, B-cell-depleted T cells, or PBMCs.

In its sample, this clone was seen once. This CDR3 is 13 amino acids long. Trimming shortened V by 5 bases and J by 4 bases, and 9 bases separated the two germline ends. Clones were read by immunoSEQ multiplex PCR, and TCRdb kept only the in-frame ones, dropping some. The data hold around 250,000 clones, with 80% to 85% observed a single time. This clonotype was sampled from a woman between 40 and 50 years old who had recovered from COVID-19. This chain connects TRBV12-3 or TRBV12-4 to TRBJ1-5, with a weak D call TRBD1 (5 bases). The sequenced sample consisted of peripheral blood. The CDR3 loop is CASSGGENQPQHF. As DNA, the CDR3 is TGTGCCAGCAGTGGAGGGGAGAATCAGCCCCAGCATTTT.